This TCR beta chain was profiled in a study of neurological immune-mediated disorders. The table lists this clonotype with many counts. Each CDR3 protein is one row after TCRdb ran MiXCR on the 5' RACE reads. The sample carries tens of thousands of distinct CDR3 sequences, roughly 17% recorded once. The germline V gene encodes CDR1 SGHTA and CDR2 FQGNSA. The V end was cut by 5 bases, the J end by 2 bases, with 18 bases between. The CDR3 runs to 16 residues. This clonotype originated in a woman in her thirties or forties in good health. Input material: PBMCs. J is TRBJ1-2 and V is TRBV7-2, with D maybe TRBD1 (6 bases). CDR3 in DNA: TGTGCCAGCAGCCTGAGGGGGTCCGGGGTGAACTATGGCTACACCTTC. Its translation: CASSLRGSGVNYGYTF.